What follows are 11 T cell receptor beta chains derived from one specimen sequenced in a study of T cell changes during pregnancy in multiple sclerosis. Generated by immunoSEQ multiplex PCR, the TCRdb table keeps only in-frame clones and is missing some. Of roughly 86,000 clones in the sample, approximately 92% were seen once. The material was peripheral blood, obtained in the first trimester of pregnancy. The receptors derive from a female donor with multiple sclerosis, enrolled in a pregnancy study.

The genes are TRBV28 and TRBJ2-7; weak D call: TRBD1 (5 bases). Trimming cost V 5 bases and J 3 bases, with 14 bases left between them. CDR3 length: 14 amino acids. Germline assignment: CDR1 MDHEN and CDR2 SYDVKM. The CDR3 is CASSPQGIFYEQYF. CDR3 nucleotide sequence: TGTGCCAGCAGTCCCCAGGGCATTTTCTACGAGCAGTACTTC.

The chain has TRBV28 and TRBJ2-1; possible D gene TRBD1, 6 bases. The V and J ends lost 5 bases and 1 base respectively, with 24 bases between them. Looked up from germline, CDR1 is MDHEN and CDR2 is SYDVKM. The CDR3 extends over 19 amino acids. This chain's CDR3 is CASSPGTHRRQGSYNEQFF. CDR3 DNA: TGTGCCAGCAGTCCCGGGACGCATCGTCGGCAGGGGTCCTACAATGAGCAGTTCTTC.

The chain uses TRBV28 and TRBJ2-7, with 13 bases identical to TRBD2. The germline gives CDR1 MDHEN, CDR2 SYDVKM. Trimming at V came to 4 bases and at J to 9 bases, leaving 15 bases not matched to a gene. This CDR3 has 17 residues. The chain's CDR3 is CASSYSGTSGTTGGQYF. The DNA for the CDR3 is TGTGCCAGCAGTTACTCCGGGACTAGCGGGACTACTGGGGGGCAGTACTTC.

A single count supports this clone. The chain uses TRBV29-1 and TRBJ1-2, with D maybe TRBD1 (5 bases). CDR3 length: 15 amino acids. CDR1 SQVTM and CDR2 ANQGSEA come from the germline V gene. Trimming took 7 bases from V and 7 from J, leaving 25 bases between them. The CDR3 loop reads CSGTTAAGHGGGYTF. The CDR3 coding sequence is TGCAGCGGGACAACCGCAGCAGGACATGGCGGTGGCTACACCTTC.

As DNA, the CDR3 is TGTGCCACCCAATCCCAAGAGACCCAGTACTTC. Encoded protein: CATQSQETQYF. The rearrangement joins TRBV10-3 to TRBJ2-5, with D unresolved. The CDR3 runs 11 residues. CDR1 and CDR2 from the germline V gene are ENHRY and SYGVKD. V gave up 10 bases and J gave up 1 base, with 7 bases separating them.

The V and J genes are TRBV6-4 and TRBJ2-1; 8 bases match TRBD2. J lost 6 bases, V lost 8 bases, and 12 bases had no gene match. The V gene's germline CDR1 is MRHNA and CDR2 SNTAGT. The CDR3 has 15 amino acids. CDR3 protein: CASPGSGGISNEQFF. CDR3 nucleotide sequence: TGTGCCAGCCCGGGCTCGGGAGGGATCAGCAATGAGCAGTTCTTC.

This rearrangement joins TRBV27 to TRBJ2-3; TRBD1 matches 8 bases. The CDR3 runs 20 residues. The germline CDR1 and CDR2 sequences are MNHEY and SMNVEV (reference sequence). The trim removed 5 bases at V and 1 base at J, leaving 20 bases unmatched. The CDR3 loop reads CASSTTQTGALLSGTDTQYF. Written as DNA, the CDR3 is TGTGCCAGCAGTACTACCCAGACAGGGGCTCTCCTCAGTGGCACAGATACGCAGTATTTT.

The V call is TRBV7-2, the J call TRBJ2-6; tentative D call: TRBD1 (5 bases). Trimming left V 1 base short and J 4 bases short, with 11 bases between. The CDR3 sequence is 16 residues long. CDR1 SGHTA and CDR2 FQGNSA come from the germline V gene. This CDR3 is CASSLVGGAGANVLTF. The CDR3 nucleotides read TGTGCCAGCAGCTTAGTCGGTGGGGCCGGGGCCAACGTCCTGACTTTC.

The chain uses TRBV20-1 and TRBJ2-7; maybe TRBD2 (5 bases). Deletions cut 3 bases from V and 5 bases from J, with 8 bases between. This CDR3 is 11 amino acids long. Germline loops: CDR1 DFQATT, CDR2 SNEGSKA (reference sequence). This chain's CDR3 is CSASIGDEQYF. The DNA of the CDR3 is TGCAGTGCTAGTATCGGGGACGAGCAGTACTTC.

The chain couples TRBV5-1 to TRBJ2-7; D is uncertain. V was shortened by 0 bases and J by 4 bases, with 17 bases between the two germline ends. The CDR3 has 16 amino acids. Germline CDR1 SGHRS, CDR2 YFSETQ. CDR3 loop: CASSLDGPGEVYEQYF. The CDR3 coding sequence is TGCGCCAGCAGCTTGGATGGTCCAGGTGAAGTTTACGAGCAGTACTTC. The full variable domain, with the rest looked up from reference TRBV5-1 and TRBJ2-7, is KAGVTQTPRYLIKTRGQQVTLSCSPISGHRSVSWYQQTPGQGLQFLFEYFSETQRNKGNFPGRFSGRQFSNSRSEMNVSTLELGDSALYLCASSLDGPGEVYEQYFGPGTRLTVT.

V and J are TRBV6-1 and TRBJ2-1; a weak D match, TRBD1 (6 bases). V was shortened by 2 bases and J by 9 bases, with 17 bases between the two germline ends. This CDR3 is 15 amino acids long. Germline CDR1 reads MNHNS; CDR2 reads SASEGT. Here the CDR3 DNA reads TGTGCCAGCAGTGAATTGGGGGCTCAGGAGGCTGAGCAGTTCTTC. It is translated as CASSELGAQEAEQFF.